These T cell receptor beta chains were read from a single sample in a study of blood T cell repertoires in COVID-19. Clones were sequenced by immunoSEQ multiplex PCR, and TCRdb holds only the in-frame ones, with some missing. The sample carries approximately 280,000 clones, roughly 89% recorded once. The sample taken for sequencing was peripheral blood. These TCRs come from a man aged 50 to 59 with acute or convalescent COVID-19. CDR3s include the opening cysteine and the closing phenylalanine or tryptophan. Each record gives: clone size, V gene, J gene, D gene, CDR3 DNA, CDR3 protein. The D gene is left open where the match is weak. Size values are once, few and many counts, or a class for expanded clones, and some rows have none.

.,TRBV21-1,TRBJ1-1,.,TGTGCCAGCCGGAAACGGAGTTTTAACACTGAAGCTTTCTTT,CASRKRSFNTEAFF
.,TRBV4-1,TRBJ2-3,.,TGCGCCAGCAGCCAAGGTCGCAGGGATTCGTCGCCAGATACGCAGTATTTT,CASSQGRRDSSPDTQYF
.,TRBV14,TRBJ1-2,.,TGTGCCAGCAGCCGGCGGACCGGAGGCATCTATGGCTACACCTTC,CASSRRTGGIYGYTF
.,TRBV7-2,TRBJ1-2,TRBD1,TGTGCCAGCAGCACCTGGACAGGGGATGGCTACACCTTC,CASSTWTGDGYTF
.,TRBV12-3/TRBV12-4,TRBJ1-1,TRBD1,TGTGCCAGCAGCGGGGACAGCCCTGAAGCTTTCTTT,CASSGDSPEAFF
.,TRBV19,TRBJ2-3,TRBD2,TGTGCCGCGGCTAGCGGGACCTTTGGTGAGCAGTATTTT,CAAASGTFGEQYF
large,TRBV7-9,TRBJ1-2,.,TGTGCCAGCAGCTTATCCGGGGGAGAAGGGGCGAACTATGGCTACACCTTC,CASSLSGGEGANYGYTF
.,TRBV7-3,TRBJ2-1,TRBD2,TGTGCCAGCACCCCTTCTGGCGGGGGGTCCTACAATGAGCAGTTCTTC,CASTPSGGGSYNEQFF
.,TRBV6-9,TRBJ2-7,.,TGTGCCAGCAGCATCCCACGGAGGCGATCGGGTGAGCAGTACTTC,CASSIPRRRSGEQYF
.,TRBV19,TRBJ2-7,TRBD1,TGTGCCAGTAGTATAGAAGGGACAGGGCACTACGAGCAGTACTTC,CASSIEGTGHYEQYF
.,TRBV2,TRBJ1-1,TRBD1,TGTGCCAGCAGTGTCCCGGGACAGGGGCCCATGAACACTGAAGCTTTCTTT,CASSVPGQGPMNTEAFF
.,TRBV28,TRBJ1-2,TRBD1,TGTGCCAGCAGGTACGGGACAGTAGCTGGCTACACCTTC,CASRYGTVAGYTF
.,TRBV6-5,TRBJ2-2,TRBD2,TGTGCCAGCAAAGGGACTAGCGGGGGGGCCGGGGAGCTGTTTTTT,CASKGTSGGAGELFF